A single sample is the source of the 29 T cell receptor beta chains below, sequenced in a study of cytomegalovirus exposure and HLA in healthy donors. The PCR had 60 Vbeta and 13 Jbeta primers. Method: immunoSEQ multiplex PCR; TCRdb's copy keeps in-frame clones and lacks some. The data contain 55,000 to 70,000 clones, approximately 80% of them singletons. Material for sequencing was PBMCs. The receptors stem from a male donor in good health and CMV-seronegative.

The rearrangement uses TRBV9 and TRBJ1-1, with 12 bases that match TRBD1. Germline V gives CDR1 SGDLS, CDR2 YYNGEE. The CDR3 loop spans 16 amino acids. J was trimmed by 7 bases and V by 3 bases; bases with no gene match: 10. The CDR3 here is CASSESGTGGLDEAFF. The CDR3, as DNA: TGTGCCAGCAGCGAGTCCGGGACAGGGGGCTTAGATGAAGCTTTCTTT.

The chain links TRBV18 to TRBJ1-1; 7 bases map to TRBD1. Per the germline V gene, CDR1 is KGHSH and CDR2 is LQKENI. V shed 2 bases, J shed 6 bases, and the junction held 6 bases outside the gene matches. The CDR3 length is 14 residues. CDR3 residues: CASSPDRVKAEAFF. The CDR3 region has the DNA TGTGCCAGCTCACCAGACAGGGTTAAAGCTGAAGCTTTCTTT.

This chain uses TRBV19 with TRBJ2-3; TRBD1 matches at 8 bases. This CDR3 has 18 amino acids. The V gene's germline CDR1 is LNHDA and CDR2 SQIVND (reference sequence). The junction had 15 bases not matched to a gene; V was cut back by 5 bases and J by 2 bases. The CDR3 bases are TGTGCCAGTAGTCGACAAACCATACAGGGGGTTTTCACAGATACGCAGTATTTT. Protein: CASSRQTIQGVFTDTQYF.

The chain joins TRBV6-5 to TRBJ2-2; D uncertain. This CDR3 spans 15 amino acids. The V end lost 0 bases, the J end lost 0 bases, and 5 bases lay between the germline ends. Germline CDR1 is MNHEY and CDR2 is SVGAGI. The CDR3 sequence is CASSYSNTNTGELFF. CDR3 coding DNA: TGTGCCAGCAGTTACTCGAACACGAACACCGGGGAGCTGTTTTTT.

This clone appeared a single time. The chain recombines TRBV7-8 with TRBJ2-1; 7 positions match TRBD1. Germline assignment: CDR1 SGHVS and CDR2 FQNEAQ. This CDR3 is built from 14 residues. V gave up 3 bases and J gave up 8 bases; unmatched junction bases: 7. CDR3 sequence (DNA): TGTGCCAGCAGCTTTCCAGGGGGTTGGGATGAGCAGTTCTTC. This codes for CASSFPGGWDEQFF.

Written as DNA, the CDR3 is TGTGCCAGTACCGATCTGCGGGGGGGCCACTCCTACAATGAGCAGTTCTTC. Protein: CASTDLRGGHSYNEQFF. The genes are TRBV19 and TRBJ2-1, with 9 bases matching TRBD2. CDR3 length equals 17 residues. Germline assignment: CDR1 LNHDA and CDR2 SQIVND (reference sequence). V shed 7 bases and J 0 bases; nucleotides not matched to a gene: 10. The full variable domain, completed using reference TRBV19 and TRBJ2-1, is DGGITQSPKYLFRKEGQNVTLSCEQNLNHDAMYWYRQDPGQGLRLIYYSQIVNDFQKGDIAEGYSVSREKKESFPLTVTSAQKNPTAFYLCASTDLRGGHSYNEQFFGPGTRLTVL.

The rearrangement joins TRBV7-9 to TRBJ1-6; 7 bases align to TRBD1. CDR1 and CDR2 (germline): SEHNR, FQNEAQ (reference sequence). There are 15 residues in the CDR3. Trimming cost V 4 bases and J 9 bases; bases outside gene matches: 9. The CDR3 reads CASSSATGVGSPLHF. For the CDR3, the DNA is TGTGCCAGCAGCTCTGCAACAGGGGTGGGTTCACCCCTCCACTTT.

On this clone itself: Other nucleotide sequences from this sample produce the same CDR3. V and J are TRBV2 and TRBJ1-5; 7 positions agree with TRBD1. The CDR3 runs 14 residues. Looked up from germline, CDR1 is SNHLY and CDR2 is FYNNEI. V lost 6 bases and J lost 2; bases outside the gene matches: 4. Here the CDR3 DNA reads TGTGCCAGCAGCGGCGGGACAGGCAATCAGCCCCAGCATTTT. The encoded protein is CASSGGTGNQPQHF.

The genes are TRBV30 and TRBJ2-4; D perhaps matches TRBD2 (6 bases). V dropped 3 bases and J dropped 6 bases, with 9 bases sitting between them. Germline assignment: CDR1 GTSNPN and CDR2 SVGIG (reference sequence). CDR3 length equals 12 residues. The CDR3 loop reads CAWSRDLNIQYF. The CDR3 bases are TGTGCCTGGAGCCGGGACTTAAACATTCAGTACTTC. Based on the CDR3 plus reference TRBV30 and TRBJ2-4, the full variable domain is SQTIHQWPATLVQPVGSPLSLECTVEGTSNPNLYWYRQAAGRGLQLLFYSVGIGQISSEVPQNLSASRPQDRQFILSSKKLLLSDSGFYLCAWSRDLNIQYFGAGTRLSVL.

The genes are TRBV18 and TRBJ2-7, with 7 bases that match TRBD1. Germline V gene sequence: CDR1 KGHSH, CDR2 LQKENI. Unmatched junction bases numbered 7, after V lost 1 base and J lost 1 base. This CDR3 comprises 16 residues. The CDR3 sequence is CASSPLPGTVSYEQYF. Here the CDR3 DNA reads TGTGCCAGCTCACCACTTCCCGGGACAGTTTCCTACGAGCAGTACTTC.

The rearrangement joins TRBV6-1 to TRBJ1-2; D gene ambiguous. The CDR3 contains 17 residues. Germline V gene lookup returns CDR1 MNHNS and CDR2 SASEGT. Trimming pared 3 bases from V and 5 bases from J, leaving 22 bases between. In nucleotides, the CDR3 is TGTGCCAGCAGTGATCCGGGTGATTGGCAACGGGGATATGGCTACACCTTC. It encodes CASSDPGDWQRGYGYTF.

The rearrangement joins TRBV19 to TRBJ1-1; TRBD1 matches 9 bases. J was trimmed by 7 bases and V by 3 bases; bases with no gene match: 3. The CDR3 totals 13 residues. The germline V gene has CDR1 LNHDA and CDR2 SQIVND (reference sequence). CDR3 DNA sequence: TGTGCCAGTAGTATTGGGACAGGGAGTGAAGCTTTCTTT. Protein: CASSIGTGSEAFF.

CDR3 loop: CASSPTGGTEAFF. The CDR3 DNA reads as TGTGCCAGCAGCCCGACAGGGGGGACTGAAGCTTTCTTT. The chain recombines TRBV7-9 with TRBJ1-1; 9 nucleotides line up with TRBD1. The CDR3 length is 13 residues. V shed 5 bases, J shed 5 bases, and the junction held 3 bases outside the gene matches. Germline assignment: CDR1 SEHNR and CDR2 FQNEAQ (reference sequence).

This chain links TRBV6-1 with TRBJ1-1; tentatively, D is TRBD1 (5 bases). The V gene's germline CDR1 is MNHNS and CDR2 SASEGT. This CDR3 is built from 14 residues. V lost 7 bases and J lost 1, with 13 bases in between. The CDR3 nucleotides are TGTGCCAGCACCAGGACGGGGGAGAACACTGAAGCTTTCTTT. Its translation is CASTRTGENTEAFF.

The V gene is TRBV6-5, the J gene TRBJ1-1, with 8 positions matching TRBD1. Trimming at V came to 5 bases and at J to 6 bases, leaving 11 bases not matched to a gene. CDR3 length: 15 amino acids. CDR1 is MNHEY, CDR2 SVGAGI, per germline. The CDR3 spells CASSVRGRGKSEAFF. In nucleotides, the CDR3 is TGTGCCAGCAGTGTCAGGGGGCGCGGTAAGTCTGAAGCTTTCTTT.

The V gene is TRBV19, the J gene TRBJ2-3; D remains ambiguous. Germline CDR1 LNHDA, CDR2 SQIVND (reference sequence). V lost 4 bases, J lost 2 bases, and 10 bases lay in between. CDR3 length: 14 residues. The CDR3 nucleotides read TGTGCCAGTAGTACTGGGCAGCCCACAGATACGCAGTATTTT. It yields the protein CASSTGQPTDTQYF.

The chain recombines TRBV5-1 with TRBJ1-4; 9 bases are shared with TRBD1. V shed 3 bases, J shed 8 bases, and the junction held 5 bases outside the gene matches. Germline CDR1 and CDR2: SGHRS and YFSETQ. CDR3 length: 14 residues. For the CDR3, the DNA is TGCGCCAGCAGCTCGGACAGGGGTGTCGAAAAACTGTTTTTT. Protein sequence: CASSSDRGVEKLFF.

This rearrangement joins TRBV19 to TRBJ1-5; 8 bases are a match to TRBD1. CDR1 and CDR2 (germline): LNHDA, SQIVND (reference sequence). J gave up 4 bases and V 1 base, and 9 bases lay outside the gene matches. The length of the CDR3 is 17 residues. Here the CDR3 DNA reads TGTGCCAGTAGTATAGTTTCCGTCAGACAGGGGAATCAGCCCCAGCATTTT. Translated, it gives CASSIVSVRQGNQPQHF.

J is TRBJ1-3 and V is TRBV10-3; tentative D call: TRBD1 (6 bases). Trimming took off 10 bases at V and 0 bases at J, with 10 bases between the two ends. This CDR3 is built from 13 residues. The germline V gene encodes CDR1 ENHRY and CDR2 SYGVKD. The CDR3 DNA is TGTGCCACCGGACAGAGCTCTGGAAACACCATATATTTT. This codes for CATGQSSGNTIYF.

This clone has just a few counts. The rearrangement links TRBV19 to TRBJ1-2, with D possibly matching TRBD1 (6 bases). The CDR3 totals 11 residues. CDR1 and CDR2 from the germline V gene are LNHDA and SQIVND (reference sequence). V dropped 6 bases and J dropped 8 bases, with 10 bases sitting between them. CDR3 sequence reads: CASSTGQGYTF. CDR3 nucleotides: TGTGCCAGTAGCACAGGACAGGGCTACACCTTC.

V is TRBV19 and J is TRBJ2-3; D perhaps matches TRBD2 (5 bases). CDR1 and CDR2 (germline): LNHDA, SQIVND (reference sequence). Trimming left V 0 bases short and J 0 bases short, with 10 bases between. The CDR3 covers 16 residues. CDR3 amino acids: CASSIEASSSTDTQYF. DNA of the CDR3: TGTGCCAGTAGTATAGAAGCTAGCAGTAGCACAGATACGCAGTATTTT.

V and J are TRBV6-6 and TRBJ1-1; 10 nucleotides line up with TRBD1. The CDR3 totals 14 residues. V trimming: 7 bases; J trimming: 7 bases; junction bases outside the gene matches: 9. Germline V gene lookup returns CDR1 MNHNY and CDR2 SVGAGI (reference sequence). This CDR3 reads CASNPRDRGHEAFF. The CDR3 DNA sequence: TGTGCCAGCAACCCGCGGGACAGGGGCCATGAAGCTTTCTTT.

The J gene is TRBJ2-7, the V gene TRBV29-1; the match to TRBD1 covers 8 bases. Germline V gene lookup returns CDR1 SQVTM and CDR2 ANQGSEA. Trimming at V came to 4 bases and at J to 6 bases, leaving 5 bases not matched to a gene. The CDR3 contains 12 residues. The CDR3 nucleotides read TGCAGCGTTGCCGACAGGGGAGGCGAGCAGTACTTC. It specifies CSVADRGGEQYF.

This clone was observed a handful of times. The chain links TRBV29-1 to TRBJ2-7; tentatively, D is TRBD1 (6 bases). The CDR3 runs to 12 residues. Germline CDR1 reads SQVTM; CDR2 reads ANQGSEA. V lost 7 bases to trimming and J lost 3 bases, with 13 bases between them. The CDR3 bases are TGCAGCGGATCTGGGGGCGGCTACGAGCAGTACTTC. Translation: CSGSGGGYEQYF.

The CDR3 here is CASSFQTGVAANEQFF. Written as DNA, the CDR3 is TGTGCCAGCAGCTTTCAAACAGGGGTAGCAGCCAATGAGCAGTTCTTC. The rearrangement joins TRBV11-3 to TRBJ2-1; 7 bases map to TRBD1. The CDR3 length is 16 residues. The V and J ends lost 3 bases and 6 bases, in that order; junction bases with no gene match: 11. Germline CDR1 and CDR2: SGHNT and YENEEA. Full variable domain (outside the CDR3, taken from reference TRBV11-3 and TRBJ2-1): EAGVVQSPRYKIIEKKQPVAFWCNPISGHNTLYWYLQNLGQGPELLIRYENEEAVDDSQLPKDRFSAERLKGVDSTLKIQPAELGDSAVYLCASSFQTGVAANEQFFGPGTRLTVL.

This chain uses TRBV7-2 with TRBJ1-6, with 8 nucleotides matching TRBD1. V lost 5 bases and J lost 7; bases outside the gene matches: 10. The CDR3 has 16 amino acids. Germline V gives CDR1 SGHTA, CDR2 FQGNSA. The chain's CDR3 is CASSPQRTGMNSPLHF. CDR3 DNA sequence: TGTGCCAGCAGCCCCCAACGGACAGGGATGAATTCACCCCTCCACTTT.

CDR3 amino acids: CASSTRLALYSYNEQFF. CDR3 DNA: TGTGCCAGCAGCACCAGACTAGCCTTATACTCCTACAATGAGCAGTTCTTC. The V and J genes are TRBV9 and TRBJ2-1; TRBD2 agrees at 7 bases. V trimming: 4 bases; J trimming: 0 bases; junction bases outside the gene matches: 10. Per germline, CDR1 SGDLS and CDR2 YYNGEE. The length of the CDR3 is 17 residues.

The V and J genes are TRBV15 and TRBJ1-2, with D unclear. Trimming removed 0 bases at V and 2 bases at J, with 7 bases between. The CDR3 runs 14 residues. The V gene's germline CDR1 is LNHNV and CDR2 YYDKDF (reference sequence). In DNA, the CDR3 is TGTGCCACCAGCAGAGATTCGGGGAACTATGGCTACACCTTC. Translation gives CATSRDSGNYGYTF.

CDR3 nucleotides: TGCAGTGCTAGATTAGTCGAGACCCAGTACTTC. This translates into CSARLVETQYF. The chain combines TRBV20-1 with TRBJ2-5; D uncertain. In germline, CDR1 is DFQATT, CDR2 SNEGSKA (reference sequence). Deletions cut 2 bases from V and 5 bases from J, with 6 bases between. This CDR3 is 11 amino acids long.